Below are 9 T cell receptor beta chains sequenced from a single sample in a study of blood T cell repertoires in COVID-19 (dated by TCRdb to the early 2020s). The library was generated by the immunoSEQ multiplex PCR assay. The clones in this table, taken by TCRdb from immuneACCESS, are in-frame only. Not every clone is retained; where verified, under half of the shortfall comes from an unresolved V gene, and the cause of the rest is unknown. In this sample the table shows under 300,000 clones, around 81% of which occur a single time. The ten largest clones capture more than 3% of the sample. The sample comprised PBMCs or T cells enriched from blood (not recorded which). The receptors shown here come from a man aged 50-60 years who had recovered from COVID-19.

J is TRBJ2-1 and V is TRBV2; D is undetermined. Germline lookup yields CDR1 SNHLY and CDR2 FYNNEI. The CDR3 is made up of 11 amino acids. V lost 5 bases to trimming and J lost 6 bases, with 5 bases between them. The CDR3 spells CASSQRNEQFF. The CDR3 DNA follows: TGTGCCAGCAGTCAGCGCAATGAGCAGTTCTTC.

CDR3 protein: CASNQGGFTGNTEAFF. As DNA, the CDR3 is TGTGCCAGCAATCAGGGGGGCTTTACAGGGAACACTGAAGCTTTCTTT. The chain carries TRBV6-6 and TRBJ1-1, with 7 bases that match TRBD1. Per the germline V gene, CDR1 is MNHNY and CDR2 is SVGAGI (reference sequence). J gave up 1 base and V 7 bases, and 12 bases lay outside the gene matches. The CDR3 spans 16 residues.

This sequence joins TRBV6-5 and TRBJ1-1; D is undetermined. V lost 1 base to trimming and J lost 2 bases, with 8 bases between them. CDR1 and CDR2 (germline): MNHEY, SVGAGI. The CDR3 is 14 residues long. The CDR3 DNA follows: TGTGCCAGCAGTTACTTGGGAGTCAACACTGAAGCTTTCTTT. Translation: CASSYLGVNTEAFF.

The genes are TRBV19 and TRBJ2-1; perhaps TRBD1 as D (7 bases). V lost 6 bases, J lost 12 bases, and 15 bases lay in between. CDR1 and CDR2 (germline): LNHDA, SQIVND (reference sequence). The CDR3 is 12 amino acids. The CDR3 region is CASSPGGRWQFF. The DNA for the CDR3 is TGTGCCAGTAGCCCAGGGGGGCGGTGGCAGTTCTTC.

This clone was counted once. The gene calls are TRBV19 and TRBJ2-5; possible D gene TRBD1, 6 bases. Germline V lookup: CDR1 LNHDA, CDR2 SQIVND (reference sequence). The CDR3 length is 13 residues. Deletions cut 4 bases from V and 1 base from J, with 7 bases between. The CDR3 nucleotides read TGTGCCAGTAGTACAGGGGCCCAAGAGACCCAGTACTTC. This codes for CASSTGAQETQYF.

The chain carries TRBV10-1 and TRBJ2-7; the D gene is possibly TRBD2 (5 bases). The CDR3 is 14 amino acids. The germline gives CDR1 WNHNN, CDR2 SYGVQD (reference sequence). The V end lost 6 bases, the J end lost 5 bases, and 17 bases lay between the germline ends. CDR3 region: CASSRGGAIHEQYF. The CDR3 DNA sequence: TGCGCCAGCAGCCGCGGAGGAGCAATCCACGAGCAGTACTTC.

The genes are TRBV11-2 and TRBJ2-7, with D possibly being TRBD2 (6 bases). Germline V gene lookup returns CDR1 SGHAT and CDR2 FQNNGV. The CDR3 has 16 amino acids. Trimming left V 1 base short and J 2 bases short, with 15 bases between. The CDR3 loop reads CASSLARGNIPYEQYF. In nucleotides, the CDR3 is TGTGCCAGCAGCTTAGCGCGGGGTAACATCCCCTACGAGCAGTACTTC.

The V call is TRBV1, the J call TRBJ2-2; the table's D gene call, TRBD1, was not cross checked with the DNA. TRBV1 corresponds to a pseudogene. The CDR3 spans 11 residues. CDR3 nucleotides: TGCACCAGGACAAACACCGGGGAGCTGTTTTTT. Translating it yields CTRTNTGELFF.

The J gene is TRBJ1-2, the V gene TRBV7-3; D gene ambiguous. Trimming cost V 2 bases and J 6 bases, with 13 bases left between them. CDR3 length: 14 amino acids. Germline lookup yields CDR1 SGHTA and CDR2 FQGTGA. CDR3 DNA: TGTGCCAGCAGCTTAGAGGGCAGCGTAAATGGCTACACCTTC. Translating gives CASSLEGSVNGYTF.